The clone carrying this T cell receptor beta chain was observed a few times. Its antigen is unidentified. Quantitative 5'-RACE with molecular barcodes was used to make the TCR beta libraries. TCRdb independently ran MiXCR on the 5' RACE reads; one entry per CDR3 protein. The table includes about 150,000 distinct CDR3 sequences, approximately 32% detected once. Germline V gene lookup returns CDR1 DFQATT and CDR2 SNEGSKA (reference sequence). The V segment lost 0 bases and the J segment 4 bases; nucleotides outside the gene matches: 3. The CDR3 loop spans 15 amino acids. This sample was taken from a study of CD8 T cells in ankylosing spondylitis. Overall study results and limits: Clones linked with disease were CD8+ and fairly uncommon in the peripheral blood. Certain motif variants had earlier appeared in reactive arthritis synovial fluid and blood. In ankylosing spondylitis blood, a motif of eight highly homologous TCR beta variants appeared characteristic.

The genes are TRBV20-1 and TRBJ1-3, with 10 bases fitting TRBD1. This TCR derives from a male donor with ankylosing spondylitis. The sample comprised synovial fluid, either unsorted or a sorted T cell fraction (not recorded which). CDR3 sequence reads: CSARDQGQGGNTIYF. CDR3 sequence (DNA): TGCAGTGCTAGAGATCAGGGACAGGGGGGAAACACCATATATTTT.